The sequence of this T cell receptor (beta chain) was determined in a study of response to subunit inactivated influenza vaccine. This CDR3 is built from 14 residues. In germline, CDR1 is SGHDT, CDR2 YYEEEE. Trimming left V 5 bases short and J 2 bases short, with 8 bases between. In TCRdb, the RT-PCR reads were re-called with MiXCR into one record per CDR3 protein. The sample includes about 570,000 distinct CDR3 sequences, around 10% of them seen just once. These data are also associated with another study on T cells expressing NK-cell markers. That publication notes: UMIs were included in TCR beta cDNA generated by 5'RACE template switching. Sorted CD3+CD56+NKG2C+, CD3+CD56+NKG2C- and CD3+CD56-NKG2C+ T cells supplied TCR beta repertoires. Each of 5 to 7 donors carried dominant NKG2C+ clonotypes accounting for about 1.0-8% of CD8+ T cells. In a few donors, dominant clonotypes made up about 28.3-65% of CD3+CD56-NKG2C+ cells.

This sample comprised PBMCs from blood, obtained on the day of vaccination. The origin of this receptor is a man in his fifties who received an inactivated influenza vaccine. This chain connects TRBV5-6 to TRBJ2-6; D call uncertain. The CDR3 bases are TGTGCCAGCAGAAAAGGACCTGGGGCCAACGTCCTGACTTTC. It yields the protein CASRKGPGANVLTF.